This entry lists 18 T cell receptor beta chains sequenced from one sample in a study of cytomegalovirus exposure and HLA in healthy donors. Both 60 Vbeta primers and 13 Jbeta primers went into the PCR. Method: immunoSEQ multiplex PCR; TCRdb's copy keeps in-frame clones and lacks some. The data show 180,000 or so clones, with nearly 80% seen just once and approximately 2.9% held by the top ten. The sample consisted of PBMCs. Receptors were obtained from a female donor in good health and CMV-seronegative.

This clone has just one count. This chain links TRBV7-6 with TRBJ1-2; 8 nucleotides line up with TRBD1. Unmatched junction bases numbered 4, after V lost 5 bases and J lost 2 bases. The CDR3 sequence is 14 residues long. The germline V gene has CDR1 SGHVS and CDR2 FNYEAQ. The CDR3 nucleotides are TGTGCCAGCAGCGCGGGACAGGACAACTATGGCTACACCTTC. Translated: CASSAGQDNYGYTF.

This clone was picked up one time. This rearrangement joins TRBV6-1 to TRBJ1-3, with D perhaps matching TRBD1 (5 bases). The germline gives CDR1 MNHNS, CDR2 SASEGT. V was trimmed by 6 bases and J by 0 bases, leaving 9 bases between them. The length of the CDR3 is 14 residues. The CDR3 is CASRVGGSGNTIYF. Here the CDR3 DNA reads TGTGCCAGCAGGGTCGGGGGCTCTGGAAACACCATATATTTT.

The rearrangement joins TRBV15 to TRBJ1-5, with TRBD1 matching over 7 bases. The CDR3 spans 15 residues. Germline values: CDR1 LNHNV, CDR2 YYDKDF (reference sequence). After removal of 0 bases from V and 3 bases from J, the junction contained 2 bases not matched to a gene. CDR3 in DNA: TGTGCCACCAGCAGAGACGACAGGGACAATCAGCCCCAGCATTTT. This gives the protein CATSRDDRDNQPQHF.

The rearrangement links TRBV9 to TRBJ1-6; D is unresolved. The CDR3 extends over 15 amino acids. The V end was cut by 4 bases, the J end by 4 bases, with 12 bases between. Germline CDR1 and CDR2: SGDLS and YYNGEE. In nucleotides, the CDR3 is TGTGCCAGCAGCTCCGCGGGTGATTATAATTCACCCCTCCACTTT. Translation gives CASSSAGDYNSPLHF.

This sequence joins TRBV18 and TRBJ1-1, with 7 bases that match TRBD1. The CDR3 runs 16 residues. The V segment lost 2 bases and the J segment 0 bases; nucleotides outside the gene matches: 6. Germline CDR1 is KGHSH and CDR2 is LQKENI. CDR3 DNA sequence: TGTGCCAGCTCACCAGGACAGGCTCTTATGAACACTGAAGCTTTCTTT. This encodes CASSPGQALMNTEAFF.

This clone came up a few times. The chain joins TRBV28 to TRBJ2-7; the match to TRBD2 covers 10 bases. V was clipped by 2 bases and J by 3 bases; unmatched bases: 19. The CDR3 is made up of 20 amino acids. Germline V gene sequence: CDR1 MDHEN, CDR2 SYDVKM. CDR3 in amino acids: CASSLTSSLSGTSVNYEQYF. CDR3 bases: TGTGCCAGCAGTTTAACTTCCAGCTTAAGTGGGACTAGCGTAAACTACGAGCAGTACTTC.

This chain joins TRBV10-1 and TRBJ2-2; 10 positions match TRBD2. J was trimmed by 4 bases and V by 11 bases; bases with no gene match: 19. The CDR3 spans 18 residues. The germline V gene has CDR1 WNHNN and CDR2 SYGVQD (reference sequence). CDR3 DNA: TGCGCCGATTTGGCGGGGACTAGCGACCTAAGTGGCACCGGGGAGCTGTTTTTT. Encoded protein: CADLAGTSDLSGTGELFF.

This rearrangement joins TRBV5-4 to TRBJ2-1; D perhaps matches TRBD2 (6 bases). Germline V gives CDR1 SGHNT, CDR2 YYREEE (reference sequence). Trimming stripped 2 bases from V and 2 bases from J, with 8 bases between. The CDR3 consists of 14 residues. CDR3 sequence reads: CASSFGGTYNEQFF. The CDR3 bases are TGTGCCAGCAGCTTTGGGGGGACCTACAATGAGCAGTTCTTC.

This chain uses TRBV30 with TRBJ1-5; TRBD1 agrees at 9 bases. V was pared by 0 bases and J by 2 bases, with 5 bases of the junction left unmatched. This CDR3 is built from 16 residues. Germline CDR1 reads GTSNPN; CDR2 reads SVGIG (reference sequence). CDR3 in DNA: TGTGCCTGGAGTGTGAACAGGGGGCTACGCAATCAGCCCCAGCATTTT. Amino acid sequence: CAWSVNRGLRNQPQHF.

This clone appeared a few times. CDR3 bases: TGTGCCAGCAGCAAAAACACAGGGAGTGATTGGAAACTGTTTTTT. It yields the protein CASSKNTGSDWKLFF. This sequence joins TRBV14 and TRBJ1-4; D may be TRBD1 (6 bases). The CDR3 contains 15 residues. With 5 bases removed from V and 11 bases from J, the gap between germline ends came to 21 bases. Germline assignment: CDR1 SGHDN and CDR2 FVKESK.

Written as DNA, the CDR3 is TGTGCCAGCAGGAGAGCTAGCACAGATACGCAGTATTTT. As protein: CASRRASTDTQYF. This chain connects TRBV2 to TRBJ2-3; D is ambiguous. Trimming pared 6 bases from V and 0 bases from J, leaving 7 bases between. Germline loops: CDR1 SNHLY, CDR2 FYNNEI. CDR3 length: 13 amino acids.

The gene calls are TRBV27 and TRBJ2-3; 11 positions match TRBD2. V gave up 5 bases and J gave up 4 bases; unmatched junction bases: 14. Germline V CDR1 and CDR2: MNHEY, SMNVEV (reference sequence). The CDR3 runs 18 residues. The CDR3 DNA reads TGTGCCAGCAGTCCGCCTCCTTTACTAGCGGGAGTACCAGATACGCAGTATTTT. This gives the protein CASSPPPLLAGVPDTQYF.

CDR3: CASSKDRGAEAFF. The CDR3 bases are TGTGCCAGCAGCAAAGACAGGGGAGCTGAAGCTTTCTTT. The chain is built from TRBV7-3 and TRBJ1-1, with 8 nucleotides matching TRBD1. From germline, CDR1 is SGHTA and CDR2 FQGTGA. Trimming took 5 bases from V and 6 from J; bases not matched to a gene: 5. The CDR3 totals 13 residues.

This chain connects TRBV29-1 to TRBJ2-7; a possible D gene is TRBD2 (6 bases). The germline gives CDR1 SQVTM, CDR2 ANQGSEA. V dropped 3 bases and J dropped 0 bases, with 15 bases sitting between them. This CDR3 comprises 15 residues. CDR3 coding DNA: TGCAGCGTTGAGGGCCGGACTACTAACTCCTACGAGCAGTACTTC. Translated: CSVEGRTTNSYEQYF.

This clone has a handful of counts. The chain recombines TRBV11-3 with TRBJ2-2, with 12 nucleotides matching TRBD2. The J segment lost 3 bases and the V segment lost 0 bases, leaving 5 bases of the junction unmatched. The CDR3 contains 18 residues. From germline, CDR1 is SGHNT and CDR2 YENEEA. The CDR3 DNA reads as TGTGCCAGCAGCTTAGACGGGAGACTAGCGGGAGACACCGGGGAGCTGTTTTTT. Amino acids: CASSLDGRLAGDTGELFF.

V gene TRBV7-2 combines with J gene TRBJ2-1; D remains unclear. V lost 5 bases to trimming and J lost 9 bases, with 8 bases between them. Germline assignment: CDR1 SGHTA and CDR2 FQGNSA. CDR3 size: 11 residues. Written as DNA, the CDR3 is TGTGCCAGCAGCCGGAGCATTGAGCAGTTCTTC. Amino acid sequence: CASSRSIEQFF.

This rearrangement joins TRBV2 to TRBJ2-5; TRBD2 matches at 9 bases. V dropped 3 bases and J dropped 1; count of bases not matched to a gene: 9. This CDR3 is built from 17 residues. CDR1 SNHLY and CDR2 FYNNEI come from the germline V gene. CDR3 in DNA: TGTGCCAGCAGTGATCCGAGAGCGGGGGGCCTCCAAGAGACCCAGTACTTC. Amino acids: CASSDPRAGGLQETQYF.

This clone was seen only a few times. V gene TRBV6-1 combines with J gene TRBJ1-4; the D is unclear. Trimming took off 7 bases at V and 8 bases at J, with 11 bases between the two ends. The CDR3 contains 12 residues. CDR1 is MNHNS, CDR2 SASEGT, per germline. The CDR3 protein is CASNGPIEKLFF. The CDR3, as DNA: TGTGCCAGCAATGGCCCCATAGAAAAACTGTTTTTT.